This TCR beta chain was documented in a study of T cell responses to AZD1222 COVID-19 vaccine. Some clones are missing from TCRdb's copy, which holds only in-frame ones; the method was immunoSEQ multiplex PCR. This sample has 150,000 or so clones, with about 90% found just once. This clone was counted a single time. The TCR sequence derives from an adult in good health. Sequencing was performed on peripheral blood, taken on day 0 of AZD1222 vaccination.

The CDR3 DNA follows: TGTGCCAGCAGCCTGCTGGGTAACTATGGCTACACCTTC. Its translation: CASSLLGNYGYTF. The chain recombines TRBV5-6 with TRBJ1-2, with D unresolved. CDR1 is SGHDT and CDR2 is YYEEEE in the germline V gene. The CDR3 extends over 13 amino acids. V lost 4 bases, J lost 1 base, and 8 bases lay in between.